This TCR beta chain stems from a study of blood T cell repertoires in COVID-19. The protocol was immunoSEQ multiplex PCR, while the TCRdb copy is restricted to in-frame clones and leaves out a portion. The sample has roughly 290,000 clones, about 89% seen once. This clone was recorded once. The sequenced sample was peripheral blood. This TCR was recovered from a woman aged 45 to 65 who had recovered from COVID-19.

The CDR3 loop reads CAIRDHRDSYLNTEAFF. CDR3 in DNA: TGTGCCATCAGAGATCACCGGGACAGCTATTTGAACACTGAAGCTTTCTTT. The chain recombines TRBV10-3 with TRBJ1-1; TRBD1 matches at 7 bases. Trimming took 6 bases from V and 0 from J; bases not matched to a gene: 13. This CDR3 is built from 17 residues. Per the germline V gene, CDR1 is ENHRY and CDR2 is SYGVKD.